One and the same sample provided the 15 T cell receptor beta chains below, sequenced in a study of blood T cell repertoires in COVID-19. The method was immunoSEQ multiplex PCR; TCRdb's version includes in-frame clones alone and lacks a portion of them. Altogether about 300,000 clones are present, around 90% being singletons, with the ten largest covering 5% to 7.5%. Sequenced sample: peripheral blood. All receptors come from a man aged 18 to 30 who had recovered from COVID-19.

The gene calls are TRBV6-5 and TRBJ1-5; D is perhaps TRBD1 (6 bases). This CDR3 contains 14 residues. Germline values: CDR1 MNHEY, CDR2 SVGAGI. The V end lost 6 bases, the J end lost 0 bases, and 9 bases lay between the germline ends. The CDR3 DNA reads TGTGCCAGCAGGGACAGCTATAGCAATCAGCCCCAGCATTTT. The encoded protein is CASRDSYSNQPQHF.

The rearrangement joins TRBV11-2 to TRBJ1-1, with TRBD1 identical over 7 bases. The CDR3 totals 17 residues. Trimming cost V 1 base and J 10 bases; bases outside gene matches: 18. CDR1 is SGHAT, CDR2 FQNNGV, per germline. This chain's CDR3 is CASSLVRNDRVEGGAFF. The CDR3, as DNA: TGTGCCAGCAGCTTAGTCCGGAATGACAGGGTCGAGGGAGGAGCTTTCTTT.

The chain joins TRBV10-3 to TRBJ1-2; D is undetermined. The germline V and J ends were trimmed by 8 bases and 7 bases, with 17 bases remaining between them. The CDR3 length is 13 residues. Per the germline V gene, CDR1 is ENHRY and CDR2 is SYGVKD. CDR3 in amino acids: CAIAVGETLGYTF. As DNA, the CDR3 is TGTGCCATCGCGGTCGGAGAAACTCTTGGCTACACCTTC.

This clone was detected only once. The chain is built from TRBV7-2 and TRBJ2-3, with 12 bases fitting TRBD2. This CDR3 spans 16 amino acids. Germline CDR1 is SGHTA and CDR2 is FQGNSA. V trimming: 5 bases; J trimming: 3 bases; junction bases outside the gene matches: 6. CDR3 sequence reads: CASSRRLAGVTDTQYF. CDR3 DNA sequence: TGTGCCAGCAGCAGAAGACTAGCGGGGGTAACAGATACGCAGTATTTT.

The V and J genes are TRBV27 and TRBJ1-6; 9 bases are a match to TRBD1. Germline CDR1 and CDR2: MNHEY and SMNVEV (reference sequence). Trimming removed 3 bases from V and 10 bases from J; junction bases left unmatched: 7. CDR3 length equals 15 residues. For the CDR3, the DNA is TGTGCCAGCAGTTTTTTGGGACAGGGAGGATCACCCCTCCACTTT. Amino acid sequence: CASSFLGQGGSPLHF.

The V call is TRBV6-5, the J call TRBJ2-3; 13 bases match TRBD2. Germline V lookup: CDR1 MNHEY, CDR2 SVGAGI. With V trimmed by 6 bases and J by 2 bases, 2 bases remained unmatched. CDR3 size: 15 residues. This CDR3 reads CASSGLAGDTDTQYF. CDR3 sequence (DNA): TGTGCCAGCAGCGGACTAGCGGGGGACACAGATACGCAGTATTTT.

This chain links TRBV6-1 with TRBJ2-2; weak D call: TRBD1 (6 bases). V was pared by 1 base and J by 5 bases, with 14 bases between. Germline CDR1 reads MNHNS; CDR2 reads SASEGT. This CDR3 has 16 amino acids. CDR3 nucleotides: TGTGCCAGCAGTGAAGGGGCAGGGGCGGTGACCGGGGAGCTGTTTTTT. Translating it yields CASSEGAGAVTGELFF.

J is TRBJ1-5 and V is TRBV7-6; the D is unclear. This CDR3 has 13 amino acids. V was cut by 6 bases and J by 7 bases, with 13 bases left in between. Germline assignment: CDR1 SGHVS and CDR2 FNYEAQ. CDR3 residues: CASSSAEWQPQHF. The CDR3 DNA reads TGTGCCAGCAGTTCGGCGGAATGGCAGCCCCAGCATTTT.

On this clone: The identical CDR3 is also encoded by other nucleotide sequences in the sample. The J gene is TRBJ2-7, the V gene TRBV19; 8 nucleotides align to TRBD1. This CDR3 has 11 residues. V was clipped by 10 bases and J by 4 bases; unmatched bases: 3. The germline V gene encodes CDR1 LNHDA and CDR2 SQIVND (reference sequence). The CDR3 DNA reads as TGTGCCACTAGACAGGGGTACGAGCAGTACTTC. This codes for CATRQGYEQYF. Complete variable domain (other parts from reference TRBV19 and TRBJ2-7): DGGITQSPKYLFRKEGQNVTLSCEQNLNHDAMYWYRQDPGQGLRLIYYSQIVNDFQKGDIAEGYSVSREKKESFPLTVTSAQKNPTAFYLCATRQGYEQYFGPGTRLTVT.

The V gene is TRBV15, the J gene TRBJ2-7, with 8 bases aligning to TRBD2. Germline V lookup: CDR1 LNHNV, CDR2 YYDKDF (reference sequence). The V and J ends lost 5 bases and 3 bases, in that order; junction bases with no gene match: 3. This CDR3 has 13 residues. In nucleotides, the CDR3 is TGTGCCACCAGCGGGAGCGGGGGCTACGAGCAGTACTTC. As protein: CATSGSGGYEQYF. Drawing the rest from reference TRBV15 and TRBJ2-7, the complete variable domain is DAMVIQNPRYQVTQFGKPVTLSCSQTLNHNVMYWYQQKSSQAPKLLFHYYDKDFNNEADTPDNFQSRRPNTSFCFLDIRSPGLGDTAMYLCATSGSGGYEQYFGPGTRLTVT.

The chain recombines TRBV25-1 with TRBJ2-1, with 8 positions matching TRBD1. CDR3 length equals 15 residues. Trimming at V came to 4 bases and at J to 9 bases, leaving 11 bases not matched to a gene. Germline V gene sequence: CDR1 MGHDK, CDR2 SYGVNS. This CDR3 is CASSGSDRAVGEQFF. The CDR3 DNA reads TGTGCCAGCAGTGGCTCGGACAGGGCGGTTGGTGAGCAGTTCTTC. Full variable domain (rest looked up from reference TRBV25-1 and TRBJ2-1): EADIYQTPRYLVIGTGKKITLECSQTMGHDKMYWYQQDPGMELHLIHYSYGVNSTEKGDLSSESTVSRIRTEHFPLTLESARPSHTSQYLCASSGSDRAVGEQFFGPGTRLTVL.

This clone was picked up a small number of times. The V and J genes are TRBV4-1 and TRBJ1-2; 7 bases are shared with TRBD1. CDR3 length: 16 amino acids. V trimming: 4 bases; J trimming: 7 bases; junction bases outside the gene matches: 15. Germline V gene data show CDR1 as MGHRA and CDR2 as YSYEKL. The CDR3: CASSPKNTGDIRGYTF. The CDR3 bases are TGCGCCAGCAGCCCGAAAAACACAGGGGACATTCGTGGCTACACCTTC.

This chain connects TRBV5-1 to TRBJ2-7, with 7 bases matching TRBD1. The CDR3 contains 13 residues. Trimming removed 7 bases from V and 5 bases from J; junction bases left unmatched: 9. Germline CDR1 and CDR2: SGHRS and YFSETQ. This CDR3 reads CASSLTGYNEQYF. The CDR3 DNA sequence: TGCGCCAGCTCCCTGACAGGGTACAACGAGCAGTACTTC.

The DNA of the CDR3 is TGTGCCAGCAGTTATCGGGGCTCTGGAAACACCATATATTTT. Protein: CASSYRGSGNTIYF. The chain links TRBV7-2 to TRBJ1-3; D gene ambiguous. The germline V gene encodes CDR1 SGHTA and CDR2 FQGNSA. V gave up 6 bases and J gave up 0 bases, with 9 bases separating them. The CDR3 has 14 residues.

The gene calls are TRBV11-2 and TRBJ2-3, with TRBD2 as a possible D gene (5 bases). Germline assignment: CDR1 SGHAT and CDR2 FQNNGV. The ends were cut back, 5 bases at V and 3 bases at J, with 15 bases in the middle. There are 15 residues in the CDR3. CDR3 sequence (DNA): TGTGCCAGCAGCCCGTCCCGGGGTTATACAGATACGCAGTATTTT. It translates to CASSPSRGYTDTQYF.